The 29 T cell receptor beta chains given below trace back to one sample, sequenced in a study of early T cells in non-severe SARS-CoV-2 infection. MiXCR was run by TCRdb on the 5' RACE reads, yielding one entry per CDR3 protein. Counted here are approximately 32,000 distinct CDR3 sequences, 5.8% occurring once; the ten biggest clones make up 7% to 8.5%. Source material: whole blood. The source of these receptors is an adult who was a healthcare worker with PCR-confirmed SARS-CoV-2 infection or an uninfected control (not recorded which).

There are many counts of this clonotype. The chain joins TRBV12-3 or TRBV12-4 to TRBJ1-1; TRBD1 matches 7 bases. This CDR3 contains 14 residues. After removal of 6 bases from V and 6 bases from J, the junction contained 10 bases not matched to a gene. Here the CDR3 reads CASSQPQGSPEAFF. In nucleotides, the CDR3 is TGTGCCAGCAGCCAACCACAGGGGAGCCCTGAAGCTTTCTTT.

This clonotype appeared many times. The gene calls are TRBV6-6 and TRBJ1-1; D is possibly TRBD1 (5 bases). From germline, CDR1 is MNHNY and CDR2 SVGAGI (reference sequence). The V and J ends lost 4 bases and 0 bases respectively, with 12 bases between them. The CDR3 runs 15 residues. CDR3 bases: TGTGCCAGCAGTTCGGCTACAGGCATGAACACTGAAGCTTTCTTT. It encodes CASSSATGMNTEAFF.

There are many counts of this clonotype. This rearrangement joins TRBV7-8 to TRBJ2-5; D is ambiguous. The germline gives CDR1 SGHVS, CDR2 FQNEAQ. Trimming removed 1 base at V and 2 bases at J, with 11 bases between. CDR3 size: 15 residues. The chain's CDR3 is CASSLEARRQETQYF. CDR3 bases: TGTGCCAGCAGCTTAGAGGCTCGGAGACAAGAGACCCAGTACTTC.

This clonotype was recorded a few times. The chain recombines TRBV27 with TRBJ2-2, with TRBD2 matching 10 bases. From germline, CDR1 is MNHEY and CDR2 SMNVEV (reference sequence). V was clipped by 5 bases and J by 4 bases; unmatched bases: 13. The CDR3 contains 18 residues. CDR3 bases: TGTGCCAGCAGTCCGCCCCAGCGGGGGGGAATCGGCACCGGGGAGCTGTTTTTT. Amino acids: CASSPPQRGGIGTGELFF.

Only a few counts were recorded for this clonotype. Here the CDR3 reads CASSSWGDTKLFF. The CDR3 DNA follows: TGTGCCAGCAGCTCCTGGGGAGATACAAAGCTGTTTTTT. The V gene is TRBV7-2, the J gene TRBJ2-2, with D perhaps TRBD2 (5 bases). Trimming took off 4 bases at V and 12 bases at J, with 15 bases between the two ends. The CDR3 runs to 13 residues. Germline CDR1 reads SGHTA; CDR2 reads FQGNSA.

This clonotype was detected ten times or more. This chain joins TRBV10-2 and TRBJ1-2, with D perhaps TRBD1 (5 bases). This CDR3 has 15 amino acids. The germline V gene encodes CDR1 WSHSY and CDR2 SAAADI. V was cut by 3 bases and J by 4 bases, with 15 bases left in between. The CDR3 DNA sequence: TGCGCCAGCAGTGATTCAAGGGGCCAGGGCTATGGCTACACCTTC. Amino acid sequence: CASSDSRGQGYGYTF.

This chain uses TRBV9 with TRBJ2-1; 13 nucleotides match TRBD2. This CDR3 has 18 residues. Trimming removed 1 base from V and 0 bases from J; junction bases left unmatched: 4. Looked up from germline, CDR1 is SGDLS and CDR2 is YYNGEE. In DNA form, the CDR3 reads TGTGCCAGCAGCGTATTGGGACTAGCGGGGTCCTCCTACAATGAGCAGTTCTTC. As protein: CASSVLGLAGSSYNEQFF.

There are many counts of this clonotype. The chain combines TRBV5-4 with TRBJ2-2; D is uncertain. The CDR3 totals 12 residues. V lost 2 bases, J lost 7 bases, and 6 bases lay in between. Germline V gives CDR1 SGHNT, CDR2 YYREEE (reference sequence). CDR3: CASSFSYGELFF. The CDR3 DNA is TGTGCCAGCAGCTTTTCCTACGGGGAGCTGTTTTTT.

There are many counts of this clonotype. The chain links TRBV29-1 to TRBJ1-2; TRBD1 agrees at 7 bases. Germline V gene sequence: CDR1 SQVTM, CDR2 ANQGSEA. The CDR3 is made up of 12 amino acids. V dropped 2 bases and J dropped 6; count of bases not matched to a gene: 3. The CDR3 DNA reads TGCAGCGTTGAACAGGGGGGACATGGCTACACCTTC. Translated, it gives CSVEQGGHGYTF. Full variable domain (outside the CDR3, taken from reference TRBV29-1 and TRBJ1-2): SAVISQKPSRDICQRGTSLTIQCQVDSQVTMMFWYRQQPGQSLTLIATANQGSEATYESGFVIDKFPISRPNLTFSTLTVSNMSPEDSSIYLCSVEQGGHGYTFGSGTRLTVV.

This clonotype was seen at least ten times. The chain joins TRBV20-1 to TRBJ2-3; 10 bases align to TRBD2. Germline CDR1 reads DFQATT; CDR2 reads SNEGSKA (reference sequence). With 7 bases clipped from V and 5 bases from J, the junction kept 6 bases outside the gene matches. This CDR3 is built from 13 residues. CDR3 residues: CSVSTSGRDTQYF. CDR3 nucleotide sequence: TGCAGTGTCTCGACTAGCGGGCGAGATACGCAGTATTTT.

This clonotype was observed at least ten times. The chain joins TRBV9 to TRBJ2-3; a weak D match, TRBD2 (7 bases). The germline V gene has CDR1 SGDLS and CDR2 YYNGEE. The V end lost 4 bases, the J end lost 4 bases, and 16 bases lay between the germline ends. This CDR3 is built from 15 residues. The CDR3 DNA reads TGTGCCAGCAGCCCCTTCGCGGGGGCGTCAGATACGCAGTATTTT. Its protein is CASSPFAGASDTQYF. The complete variable domain, with remaining parts taken from reference TRBV9 and TRBJ2-3, reads DSGVTQTPKHLITATGQRVTLRCSPRSGDLSVYWYQQSLDQGLQFLIQYYNGEERAKGNILERFSAQQFPDLHSELNLSSLELGDSALYFCASSPFAGASDTQYFGPGTRLTVL.

Ten or more counts support this clonotype. The V call is TRBV6-1, the J call TRBJ2-3; unclear D gene. The CDR3 length is 15 residues. Germline CDR1 and CDR2: MNHNS and SASEGT. Trimming pared 4 bases from V and 0 bases from J, leaving 11 bases between. CDR3 amino acids: CASSGEIRSTDTQYF. The CDR3 nucleotides read TGTGCCAGCAGTGGAGAGATACGAAGCACAGATACGCAGTATTTT.

In this sample, this clonotype turned up many times. The chain combines TRBV29-1 with TRBJ2-7, with D perhaps being TRBD1 or TRBD2 (6 bases each). There are 14 residues in the CDR3. Between the trimmed V and J ends, which lost 2 bases and 4 bases, there was a span of 15 bases. CDR1 is SQVTM and CDR2 is ANQGSEA in the germline V gene. CDR3 nucleotide sequence: TGCAGCGTTGAAAACGGGGGCAGAAGGTACGAGCAGTACTTC. Amino acid sequence: CSVENGGRRYEQYF.

This clonotype was recorded many times. The V and J genes are TRBV5-4 and TRBJ2-1; TRBD2 matches at 10 bases. CDR3 size: 15 residues. The V gene's germline CDR1 is SGHNT and CDR2 YYREEE (reference sequence). With V trimmed by 4 bases and J by 3 bases, 4 bases remained unmatched. This CDR3 reads CASSHPSGGYNEQFF. DNA for the CDR3: TGTGCCAGCAGCCACCCTAGCGGGGGCTACAATGAGCAGTTCTTC.

The table lists this clonotype with a few counts. Here the CDR3 reads CASSPWTRADTQYF. CDR3 nucleotides: TGTGCCAGCAGCCCCTGGACCCGAGCAGATACGCAGTATTTT. This chain uses TRBV5-4 with TRBJ2-3; D is unclear. CDR3 length: 14 residues. Trimming removed 4 bases at V and 4 bases at J, with 13 bases between. Germline CDR1 and CDR2: SGHNT and YYREEE (reference sequence).

This clonotype was counted ten times or more. The CDR3 region has the DNA TGTGCCGGGACAGGGATCACCGGGGAGCTGTTTTTT. Its protein is CAGTGITGELFF. The rearrangement uses TRBV7-9 and TRBJ2-2, with 9 bases aligning to TRBD1. V lost 11 bases, J lost 4 bases, and 2 bases stayed unmatched. The V gene's germline CDR1 is SEHNR and CDR2 FQNEAQ (reference sequence). This CDR3 spans 12 amino acids.

This clonotype was counted at least ten times. The chain joins TRBV5-1 to TRBJ2-1; no firm D call. Germline V lookup: CDR1 SGHRS, CDR2 YFSETQ. V was cut by 0 bases and J by 0 bases, with 10 bases left in between. This CDR3 has 16 amino acids. The CDR3 region is CASSLALRSSYNEQFF. Written as DNA, the CDR3 is TGCGCCAGCAGCTTGGCCCTCAGGAGCTCCTACAATGAGCAGTTCTTC.

This clonotype was counted ten times or more. The rearrangement uses TRBV7-2 and TRBJ2-7; 14 bases line up with TRBD2. V shed 5 bases, J shed 7 bases, and the junction held 7 bases outside the gene matches. The CDR3 covers 15 residues. Looked up from germline, CDR1 is SGHTA and CDR2 is FQGNSA. CDR3 residues: CASSPGLAGVGEQYF. CDR3 in DNA: TGTGCCAGCAGCCCGGGACTAGCGGGAGTAGGAGAGCAGTACTTC.

This clonotype is medium-sized (0.01 to 0.1%). The V and J genes are TRBV4-2 and TRBJ2-5, with 11 nucleotides matching TRBD2. Germline V CDR1 and CDR2: LGHNA, YNFKEQ. This CDR3 has 18 residues. The J segment lost 0 bases and the V segment lost 2 bases, leaving 8 bases of the junction unmatched. CDR3 bases: TGTGCCAGCAGCCAAACCACTAGCGGGAGTGGCCACCAAGAGACCCAGTACTTC. It yields the protein CASSQTTSGSGHQETQYF.

This clonotype occurred a few times. Since a much larger clone is just one base distant, this may be a read error. This chain connects TRBV29-1 to TRBJ2-1, with TRBD2 as a possible D gene (6 bases). The CDR3 consists of 14 residues. Between the trimmed V and J ends, which lost 5 bases and 9 bases, there was a span of 20 bases. Germline V CDR1 and CDR2: SQVTM, ANQGSEA. CDR3 coding DNA: TGCAGCGTTACTAGCAGGAGGGCGTTTGGTGAGCAGTTCTTC. Translating it yields CSVTSRRAFGEQFF.

This clonotype was recorded at least ten times. This chain connects TRBV5-1 to TRBJ1-4, with 11 bases identical to TRBD1. CDR3 length: 15 amino acids. V lost 3 bases to trimming and J lost 7 bases; unmatched junction nucleotides: 5. Germline CDR1 and CDR2: SGHRS and YFSETQ. The DNA of the CDR3 is TGCGCCAGCAGCTCATCGGACAGGGGGCCTGAAAAACTGTTTTTT. It translates to CASSSSDRGPEKLFF.

This clonotype was seen many times. The gene calls are TRBV29-1 and TRBJ2-1, with D perhaps given as TRBD1 or TRBD2 (5 bases each). The germline gives CDR1 SQVTM, CDR2 ANQGSEA. The CDR3 runs to 12 residues. V lost 7 bases and J 9 bases, leaving 16 bases between the germline ends. The CDR3 loop reads CSASPGRSEQFF. For the CDR3, the DNA is TGCAGCGCTTCTCCGGGACGGAGTGAGCAGTTCTTC.

This clonotype was seen more than once but under ten times. The V call is TRBV5-4, the J call TRBJ2-1, with a weak D call TRBD1 (6 bases). Germline V gene data show CDR1 as SGHNT and CDR2 as YYREEE (reference sequence). Trimming shortened V by 4 bases and J by 2 bases, and 16 bases separated the two germline ends. The CDR3 extends over 16 amino acids. The CDR3 DNA is TGTGCCAGCAGCCTAGGAACAGGGCGCCCCTACAATGAGCAGTTCTTC. Its protein product is CASSLGTGRPYNEQFF.

This clonotype was detected many times. This chain connects TRBV29-1 to TRBJ1-2; D is ambiguous. This CDR3 contains 11 residues. V was pared by 5 bases and J by 2 bases, with 6 bases between. Per germline, CDR1 SQVTM and CDR2 ANQGSEA. CDR3 region: CSVTENYGYTF. The CDR3 bases are TGCAGCGTTACAGAGAACTATGGCTACACCTTC.

This clonotype has a count of ten or more. The chain carries TRBV29-1 and TRBJ1-1; unclear D gene. The CDR3 totals 12 residues. V lost 4 bases and J 1 base, leaving 7 bases between the germline ends. Germline V gene sequence: CDR1 SQVTM, CDR2 ANQGSEA. DNA of the CDR3: TGCAGCGTTGGACGTGAGAACACTGAAGCTTTCTTT. The encoded protein is CSVGRENTEAFF.

This rearrangement joins TRBV4-3 to TRBJ2-1; D perhaps matches TRBD1 (5 bases). The V and J ends lost 2 bases and 8 bases respectively, with 13 bases between them. The CDR3 runs 14 residues. The germline CDR1 and CDR2 sequences are LGHNA and YSLEER. The DNA of the CDR3 is TGCGCCAGCAGCCAAACGACGCAGGGCCATGAGCAGTTCTTC. It encodes CASSQTTQGHEQFF.

This clonotype was found a few times. The chain recombines TRBV10-2 with TRBJ2-1, with 10 bases that match TRBD2. The CDR3 extends over 14 amino acids. With 9 bases clipped from V and 6 bases from J, the junction kept 8 bases outside the gene matches. Germline-derived CDR1 and CDR2 are WSHSY and SAAADI. The CDR3 coding sequence is TGCGCCAGTCAACCCCTAGCGGGGGTCAATGAGCAGTTCTTC. Protein product: CASQPLAGVNEQFF.

The chain recombines TRBV20-1 with TRBJ2-3; TRBD2 matches at 13 bases. The CDR3 consists of 19 residues. CDR1 is DFQATT and CDR2 is SNEGSKA in the germline V gene (reference sequence). The V and J ends lost 2 bases and 0 bases, in that order; junction bases with no gene match: 11. CDR3 loop: CSARRTSGGPLASTDTQYF. The CDR3 DNA is TGCAGTGCTAGAAGGACTAGCGGGGGCCCCCTAGCAAGCACAGATACGCAGTATTTT.

The sample holds many counts of this clonotype. The chain uses TRBV5-1 and TRBJ2-5; TRBD1 or TRBD2 may be the D gene (5 bases each). Deletions cut 3 bases from V and 4 bases from J, with 10 bases between. CDR1 SGHRS and CDR2 YFSETQ come from the germline V gene. CDR3 length equals 13 residues. In DNA, the CDR3 is TGCGCCAGCAGCTCCGGGGCCCCAGAGACCCAGTACTTC. Translating it yields CASSSGAPETQYF.